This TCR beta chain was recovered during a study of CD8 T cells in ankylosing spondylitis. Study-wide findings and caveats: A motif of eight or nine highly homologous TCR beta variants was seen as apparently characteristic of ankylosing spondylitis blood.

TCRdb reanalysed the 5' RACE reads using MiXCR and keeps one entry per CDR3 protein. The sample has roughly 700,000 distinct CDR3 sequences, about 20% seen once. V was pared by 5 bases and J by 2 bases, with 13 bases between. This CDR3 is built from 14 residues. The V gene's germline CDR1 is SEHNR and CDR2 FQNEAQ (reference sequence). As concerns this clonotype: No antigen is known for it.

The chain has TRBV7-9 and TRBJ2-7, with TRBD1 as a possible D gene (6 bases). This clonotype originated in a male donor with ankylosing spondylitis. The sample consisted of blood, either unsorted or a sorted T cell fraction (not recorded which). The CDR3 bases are TGTGCCAGCAGCCGCCGGGACACCCCCTACGAGCAGTACTTC. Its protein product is CASSRRDTPYEQYF. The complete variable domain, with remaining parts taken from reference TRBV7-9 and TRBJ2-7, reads DTGVSQNPRHKITKRGQNVTFRCDPISEHNRLYWYRQTLGQGPEFLTYFQNEAQLEKSRLLSDRFSAERPKGSFSTLEIQRTEQGDSAMYLCASSRRDTPYEQYFGPGTRLTVT.